This T cell receptor (beta chain) originates from a study of T cells expressing NK-cell markers. Study at large: In the group of eight sequenced donors, seven were HCMV-seropositive and one was seronegative.

A word on this clonotype: Its antigen is still unknown.

Overall study results and limits: About 1.0-7.0% of CD8+ T cells in over five donors belonged to dominant NKG2C+ clonotypes. Topping the CD3+CD56-NKG2C+ fraction as well were these clonotypes, in several donors.

In generating TCR beta cDNA, 5'RACE template switching with UMIs was used. For each CDR3 protein, TCRdb gives one entry from its re-call of the 5' RACE reads, without DNA. In all, the sample yields about 260,000 distinct CDR3 sequences. The CDR3 has 13 residues. This chain uses TRBV12-3 or TRBV12-4 with TRBJ1-4. This receptor was obtained from a woman between 18 and 75 years old in good health. Specimen: blood T cells: a sorted CD56 or NKG2C T cell subset, CD4+ or CD8+ T cells, or bulk PBMC T cells (not recorded which). CDR3 sequence reads: CASSLRGGEKLFF.